The T cell receptor beta chain described here comes from a study of beta chain features in type 1 diabetes. Across the whole study: Across every sample, around 100,000,000 sorted cells were examined in total. Study conclusions and caveats: Across all four CD4+ subsets, people with type 1 diabetes showed modestly shorter TCRB CDR3s. Shorter templates might be favored by PCR, and equally so in patients and in controls.

Expressed TCRB transcripts were sequenced after all isolated RNA was converted to cDNA. Sequencing was performed with immunoSEQ multiplex PCR; in TCRdb, only in-frame clones are kept and a portion is missing. The table has 300,000 to 400,000 clones, roughly 14% seen once. This clone was observed a handful of times. Antigen specificity is unknown. The ends lost 2 bases at V and 8 bases at J; junction bases unmatched: 16. The CDR3 spans 17 residues. Germline V lookup: CDR1 SGHNT, CDR2 YYREEE (reference sequence). Each of the CD4+ naive, central memory, regulatory and stem cell-like memory populations was sorted via CD45RO/CCR7/CD25/CD127/CD95/CD27.

The specimen was naive CD4+ T cells from blood. This TCR came from a woman in her late teens or twenties with type 1 diabetes. The chain has TRBV5-4 and TRBJ2-1, with TRBD2 matching over 7 bases. CDR3 region: CASSFGTSVHLAYEQFF. The CDR3 coding sequence is TGTGCCAGCAGCTTTGGAACTAGCGTCCACCTGGCCTATGAGCAGTTCTTC.